Shown below are 21 T cell receptor beta chains from a single sample sequenced in a study of cytomegalovirus exposure and HLA in healthy donors. With 60 Vbeta and 13 Jbeta primers, the PCR was carried out. This table comes from immunoSEQ multiplex PCR, and its TCRdb copy is limited to in-frame clones, with some not included. This sample carries some 150,000 clones, 80% to 90% of them seen once, and the ten largest clones take roughly 0.69%. The sequencing input was PBMCs. The receptor source for this set is a woman aged 18-35 years in good health and CMV-seronegative.

The rearrangement links TRBV11-2 to TRBJ2-5, with a possible D match to TRBD2 (6 bases). The CDR3 loop spans 15 amino acids. CDR1 is SGHAT, CDR2 FQNNGV, per germline. V was pared by 0 bases and J by 5 bases, with 13 bases between. CDR3 amino acids: CASSLDGRRDETQYF. The DNA for the CDR3 is TGTGCCAGCAGCTTAGACGGGCGGAGGGATGAGACCCAGTACTTC.

This clone was picked up a small number of times. The chain has TRBV4-3 and TRBJ1-2; D perhaps matches TRBD1 (5 bases). Germline-derived CDR1 and CDR2 are LGHNA and YSLEER. There are 17 residues in the CDR3. V dropped 1 base and J dropped 4 bases, with 19 bases sitting between them. The CDR3 DNA follows: TGCGCCAGCAGCCAAGGTGTGATCGGGGGGGAAAGCTATGGCTACACCTTC. Its protein product is CASSQGVIGGESYGYTF.

The V gene is TRBV11-2, the J gene TRBJ1-3; maybe TRBD1 (5 bases). Trimming removed 1 base from V and 2 bases from J, with 12 bases in between. Germline lookup yields CDR1 SGHAT and CDR2 FQNNGV. The CDR3 totals 16 residues. CDR3 in DNA: TGTGCCAGCAGCTTAGGCGCGGGGGTGACTGGAAACACCATATATTTT. It encodes CASSLGAGVTGNTIYF.

V gene TRBV4-2 combines with J gene TRBJ2-1; D remains ambiguous. Germline CDR1 reads LGHNA; CDR2 reads YNFKEQ. This CDR3 contains 17 residues. The ends were cut back, 1 base at V and 0 bases at J, with 13 bases in the middle. The CDR3 region is CASSQVSPSSSYNEQFF. For the CDR3, the DNA is TGTGCCAGCAGCCAAGTCAGTCCCTCGTCCTCCTACAATGAGCAGTTCTTC.

V gene TRBV4-3 combines with J gene TRBJ2-7, with TRBD2 matching 14 bases. Germline CDR1 LGHNA, CDR2 YSLEER. V lost 0 bases and J lost 5; bases outside the gene matches: 3. CDR3 length: 16 amino acids. CDR3 DNA: TGCGCCAGCAGCCAAGAGGGACTAGCGGGAGAAAACGAGCAGTACTTC. It is translated as CASSQEGLAGENEQYF.

The V gene is TRBV9, the J gene TRBJ2-2; the D is unclear. From germline, CDR1 is SGDLS and CDR2 YYNGEE. Between the trimmed V and J ends, which lost 8 bases and 0 bases, there was a span of 8 bases. This CDR3 comprises 13 residues. CDR3 in amino acids: CARAPPNTGELFF. For the CDR3, the DNA is TGTGCCAGGGCTCCACCGAACACCGGGGAGCTGTTTTTT.

V and J are TRBV5-6 and TRBJ1-3, with D hard to call. Between the trimmed V and J ends, which lost 4 bases and 0 bases, there was a span of 11 bases. The V gene's germline CDR1 is SGHDT and CDR2 YYEEEE. This CDR3 spans 15 amino acids. CDR3 nucleotides: TGTGCCAGCAGCGTCCGTCAGATCTCTGGAAACACCATATATTTT. Protein sequence: CASSVRQISGNTIYF.

The gene calls are TRBV29-1 and TRBJ2-1; 9 bases map to TRBD1. Germline V gene data show CDR1 as SQVTM and CDR2 as ANQGSEA. Losses at the gene ends were 5 bases for V and 6 bases for J; bases not matched to a gene: 17. The CDR3 runs to 17 residues. CDR3: CSVFSGGGQGFRNEQFF. The CDR3 DNA is TGCAGCGTTTTTTCGGGGGGAGGACAGGGGTTTCGCAATGAGCAGTTCTTC.

In its sample, this clone was seen a few times. The chain uses TRBV4-1 and TRBJ2-7; 12 bases match TRBD2. J lost 2 bases, V lost 0 bases, and 11 bases had no gene match. Germline CDR1 reads MGHRA; CDR2 reads YSYEKL. The CDR3 totals 19 residues. CDR3 region: CASSQDWYETSGSTYEQYF. The CDR3 coding sequence is TGCGCCAGCAGCCAAGATTGGTATGAGACTAGCGGGAGCACCTACGAGCAGTACTTC.

The chain links TRBV11-3 to TRBJ1-1, with 9 positions matching TRBD1. CDR3 length equals 15 residues. Losses at the gene ends were 5 bases for V and 11 bases for J; bases not matched to a gene: 15. Germline assignment: CDR1 SGHNT and CDR2 YENEEA. The CDR3 DNA sequence: TGTGCCAGCAGCACGGGGACAGGGCCTCCTGGAGTGGCTTTCTTT. As protein: CASSTGTGPPGVAFF.

This clone has a single count. This chain joins TRBV7-8 and TRBJ1-6; weak D call: TRBD1 (5 bases). V lost 4 bases and J 7 bases, leaving 14 bases between the germline ends. The length of the CDR3 is 15 residues. Looked up from germline, CDR1 is SGHVS and CDR2 is FQNEAQ. The CDR3 region has the DNA TGTGCCAGCAGCTCCCGCAGGGTGGGAAATTCACCCCTCCACTTT. Encoded protein: CASSSRRVGNSPLHF. Filled out from reference TRBV7-8 and TRBJ1-6, the complete variable domain reads GAGVSQSPRYKVAKRGQDVALRCDPISGHVSLFWYQQALGQGPEFLTYFQNEAQLDKSGLPSDRFFAERPEGSVSTLKIQRTQQEDSAVYLCASSSRRVGNSPLHFGNGTRLTVT.

The V gene is TRBV27, the J gene TRBJ2-3; 7 nucleotides agree with TRBD1. Trimming removed 4 bases from V and 4 bases from J; junction bases left unmatched: 11. CDR1 is MNHEY and CDR2 is SMNVEV in the germline V gene (reference sequence). The CDR3 spans 16 residues. DNA of the CDR3: TGTGCCAGCAGTTACGCTCCCGCCCAGGGGGCAGATACGCAGTATTTT. Translation: CASSYAPAQGADTQYF.

This sequence joins TRBV9 and TRBJ2-3; D possibly corresponds to TRBD2 (5 bases). Between the trimmed V and J ends, which lost 0 bases and 6 bases, there was a span of 8 bases. Germline V CDR1 and CDR2: SGDLS, YYNGEE. The CDR3 extends over 13 amino acids. CDR3 region: CASSVVRGDTQYF. CDR3 DNA sequence: TGTGCCAGCAGCGTAGTCCGAGGGGATACGCAGTATTTT.

V usage is TRBV2 and J usage is TRBJ2-3; the match to TRBD2 covers 14 bases. Looked up from germline, CDR1 is SNHLY and CDR2 is FYNNEI. The CDR3 is 15 residues long. V shed 8 bases, J shed 7 bases, and the junction held 8 bases outside the gene matches. The CDR3 protein is CASGGLAGVGNTQYF. In nucleotides, the CDR3 is TGTGCCAGCGGGGGACTAGCGGGAGTAGGGAATACGCAGTATTTT.

The chain links TRBV5-1 to TRBJ1-3, with a weak D call TRBD1 (5 bases). Germline V gene data show CDR1 as SGHRS and CDR2 as YFSETQ. The V end lost 4 bases, the J end lost 0 bases, and 11 bases lay between the germline ends. The CDR3 is 15 residues long. CDR3 sequence (DNA): TGCGCCAGCAGCCCAGGGCAGAGCTCTGGAAACACCATATATTTT. This sequence encodes CASSPGQSSGNTIYF.

The rearrangement links TRBV6-4 to TRBJ2-6, with 10 bases matching TRBD1. The CDR3 is made up of 18 amino acids. J lost 0 bases, V lost 0 bases, and 2 bases had no gene match. Germline CDR1 reads MRHNA; CDR2 reads SNTAGT. The CDR3 DNA sequence: TGTGCCAGCAGTGACTCATGGACAGGGGGCTCTGGGGCCAACGTCCTGACTTTC. Translated, it gives CASSDSWTGGSGANVLTF.

This rearrangement joins TRBV18 to TRBJ1-1; D remains unclear. The CDR3 spans 16 residues. From germline, CDR1 is KGHSH and CDR2 LQKENI. V gave up 0 bases and J gave up 0 bases, with 11 bases separating them. This CDR3 reads CASSPPVTVMNTEAFF. The CDR3, as DNA: TGTGCCAGCTCACCACCGGTTACGGTTATGAACACTGAAGCTTTCTTT.

This chain connects TRBV5-6 to TRBJ1-2; 11 nucleotides align to TRBD1. The CDR3 covers 16 residues. Germline V gene data show CDR1 as SGHDT and CDR2 as YYEEEE. The junction had 9 bases not matched to a gene; V was cut back by 4 bases and J by 4 bases. The CDR3 protein is CASSRSPGQGAYGYTF. In DNA, the CDR3 is TGTGCCAGCAGCCGTTCCCCTGGACAGGGGGCCTATGGCTACACCTTC.

The chain carries TRBV30 and TRBJ2-2; the D gene is possibly TRBD1 (5 bases). Per the germline V gene, CDR1 is GTSNPN and CDR2 is SVGIG (reference sequence). The V end lost 2 bases, the J end lost 7 bases, and 11 bases lay between the germline ends. The CDR3 runs 13 residues. CDR3 region: CAWSRTTGGELFF. As DNA, the CDR3 is TGTGCCTGGAGTAGGACAACGGGCGGGGAGCTGTTTTTT. The full variable domain, its missing parts supplied by reference TRBV30 and TRBJ2-2, is SQTIHQWPATLVQPVGSPLSLECTVEGTSNPNLYWYRQAAGRGLQLLFYSVGIGQISSEVPQNLSASRPQDRQFILSSKKLLLSDSGFYLCAWSRTTGGELFFGEGSRLTVL.

The V and J genes are TRBV5-4 and TRBJ2-1, with D tentatively TRBD1 (5 bases). Between the trimmed V and J ends, which lost 0 bases and 6 bases, there was a span of 7 bases. This CDR3 has 13 amino acids. Germline lookup yields CDR1 SGHNT and CDR2 YYREEE (reference sequence). The CDR3 coding sequence is TGTGCCAGCAGCTTGGTGCAGGGCAATGAGCAGTTCTTC. It yields the protein CASSLVQGNEQFF.

In its sample, this clone was seen once. At one end, the junction sequence differs from germline, possibly due to a read error. The rearrangement joins TRBV7-3 to TRBJ1-2; D possibly corresponds to TRBD1 (6 bases). This CDR3 contains 13 residues. The V gene's germline CDR1 is SGHTA and CDR2 FQGTGA. This CDR3 reads CASSLNRDYGYTF. The CDR3 coding sequence is TGTGCCAGCAGTTTAAACAGGGACTATGGCTACACCTTC.